These T cell receptor beta chains were read from a single sample in a study of lymphopenia after photon versus proton radiotherapy. The method was immunoSEQ multiplex PCR; TCRdb's version includes in-frame clones alone and lacks a portion of them. The sample records 55,000 to 75,000 clones, approximately 90% being singletons. Specimen: peripheral blood, collected from a patient treated with photon-based radiotherapy. These receptors all come from a woman between 65 and 79 years old with pancreatic cancer. CDR3s include the opening cysteine and the closing phenylalanine or tryptophan. The D gene is left open where the match is weak. Clone size is not always given. Where it is, it says once, few, many or a class for expanded clones.

size,J,D,V,CDR3,DNA
NA,TRBJ1-2,NA,TRBV5-1,CASSSGTGTNYGYTF,TGCGCCAGCAGCTCTGGTACAGGGACTAACTATGGCTACACCTTC
few,TRBJ2-6,TRBD1,TRBV11-3,CASSAGTGSSGANVLTF,TGTGCCAGCAGCGCCGGGACAGGAAGCTCTGGGGCCAACGTCCTGACTTTC
NA,TRBJ2-5,NA,TRBV19,CASSMDLRETQYF,TGTGCCAGTAGTATGGATTTACGGGAGACCCAGTACTTC
once,TRBJ2-5,NA,TRBV10-3,CAISEIGRAETQYF,TGTGCCATCAGTGAGATAGGCAGAGCAGAGACCCAGTACTTC
NA,TRBJ2-7,TRBD2,TRBV5-6,CASSFGGTYEQYF,TGTGCCAGCAGCTTCGGGGGGACCTACGAGCAGTACTTC
NA,TRBJ1-5,NA,TRBV29-1,CSVSVQDPNQPQHF,TGCAGCGTTTCCGTTCAGGACCCTAATCAGCCCCAGCATTTT
NA,TRBJ2-1,NA,TRBV2,CASSEGPLNNEQFF,TGTGCCAGCAGTGAAGGACCCCTAAACAATGAGCAGTTCTTC
NA,TRBJ1-2,NA,TRBV19,CASSMAQNYGYTF,TGTGCCAGTAGTATGGCCCAGAACTATGGCTACACCTTC
NA,TRBJ2-2,NA,TRBV18,CASSPIGADTGELFF,TGTGCCAGCTCACCAATTGGGGCTGACACCGGGGAGCTGTTTTTT
NA,TRBJ2-3,TRBD1,TRBV4-1,CASSRSGTGPSTDTQYF,TGCGCCAGCAGCCGCTCCGGGACAGGTCCTAGCACAGATACGCAGTATTTT
NA,TRBJ2-3,NA,TRBV4-1,CASSQDSRGLSTDTQYF,TGCGCCAGCAGCCAAGATAGTAGGGGGTTATCAACAGATACGCAGTATTTT
NA,TRBJ2-7,TRBD2,TRBV6-1,CASNLGTSGKDEQYF,TGTGCCAGCAACCTGGGGACTAGCGGGAAGGACGAGCAGTACTTC
NA,TRBJ2-2,NA,TRBV4-2,CASSQGELAILNTGELFF,TGTGCCAGCAGCCAAGGGGAACTAGCTATTTTGAACACCGGGGAGCTGTTTTTT
NA,TRBJ1-1,NA,TRBV27,CASSLSSGRTEAFF,TGTGCCAGCAGTTTATCTTCGGGGAGGACTGAAGCTTTCTTT
NA,TRBJ1-5,TRBD1,TRBV2,CASSGTGGNQPQHF,TGTGCCAGCAGCGGGACAGGGGGCAATCAGCCCCAGCATTTT
NA,TRBJ1-4,NA,TRBV19,CASSMVSATNEKLFF,TGTGCCAGTAGTATGGTATCCGCAACTAATGAAAAACTGTTTTTT
NA,TRBJ2-7,TRBD1,TRBV9,CASSVGWDRSHEQYF,TGTGCCAGCAGCGTAGGATGGGACAGGTCACACGAGCAGTACTTC
NA,TRBJ2-5,TRBD1,TRBV5-8,CASSAGTGVWETQYF,TGTGCCAGCAGCGCCGGGACAGGGGTGTGGGAGACCCAGTACTTC
NA,TRBJ1-4,NA,TRBV6-5,CASRSGAANEKLFF,TGTGCCAGCAGGTCAGGGGCGGCTAATGAAAAACTGTTTTTT
NA,TRBJ2-6,TRBD2,TRBV7-2,CASSVGLAGSSGANVLTF,TGTGCCAGCAGCGTAGGACTAGCGGGGAGCTCTGGGGCCAACGTCCTGACTTTC
NA,TRBJ1-2,TRBD1,TRBV7-2,CASSPGQGYGYTF,TGTGCCAGCAGTCCGGGACAGGGCTATGGCTACACCTTC
NA,TRBJ1-3,TRBD1,TRBV29-1,CSVGTGSGNTIYF,TGCAGCGTGGGGACAGGGTCGGGAAACACCATATATTTT
NA,TRBJ2-6,NA,TRBV18,CASSPPAGANVLTF,TGTGCCAGCTCACCACCGGCTGGGGCCAACGTCCTGACTTTC
NA,TRBJ1-2,TRBD1,TRBV28,CASGQGDYGYTF,TGTGCCAGCGGACAGGGGGACTATGGCTACACCTTC
once,TRBJ2-3,NA,TRBV2,CASSEYWRATDTQYF,TGTGCCAGCAGTGAATATTGGAGGGCCACAGATACGCAGTATTTT
NA,TRBJ2-5,TRBD2,TRBV2,CASSDPLPDRAGLAGQETQYF,TGTGCCAGCAGTGACCCCCTACCGGACAGGGCGGGACTAGCGGGACAAGAGACCCAGTACTTC
NA,TRBJ2-7,NA,TRBV18,CASSPSRGYEQYF,TGTGCCAGCTCACCCTCGAGGGGTTACGAGCAGTACTTC
NA,TRBJ2-7,TRBD1,TRBV7-6,CASSLQGPQAEQYF,TGTGCCAGCAGCCTACAGGGGCCTCAAGCCGAGCAGTACTTC
NA,TRBJ2-3,TRBD2,TRBV19,CASSMRRGGGSTQYF,TGTGCCAGTAGTATGCGGCGAGGCGGGGGTAGCACGCAGTATTTT
NA,TRBJ2-2,NA,TRBV2,CASSVRGNTGELFF,TGTGCCAGCAGTGTCAGGGGAAACACCGGGGAGCTGTTTTTT
NA,TRBJ2-2,NA,TRBV5-1,CASSLVLGERELFF,TGCGCCAGCAGCTTGGTTCTGGGGGAGAGGGAGCTGTTTTTT
NA,TRBJ2-1,NA,TRBV7-2,CASSLAAAGVVFF,TGTGCCAGCAGCTTAGCGGCGGCAGGGGTGGTGTTCTTC
NA,TRBJ2-2,TRBD1,TRBV9,CASRPGGGQVTNTGELFF,TGTGCCAGCAGGCCCGGTGGGGGACAGGTAACGAACACCGGGGAGCTGTTTTTT
few,TRBJ1-2,TRBD1,TRBV7-2,CASSLTGGANYGYTF,TGTGCCAGCAGCTTAACAGGGGGGGCTAACTATGGCTACACCTTC
NA,TRBJ2-5,TRBD2,TRBV28,CASSSGGQETQYF,TGTGCCAGCAGTTCGGGGGGCCAAGAGACCCAGTACTTC
NA,TRBJ2-2,NA,TRBV7-7,CASSLGTGELFF,TGTGCTAGCAGCTTAGGTACCGGGGAGCTGTTTTTT
NA,TRBJ2-4,TRBD1,TRBV11-1,CASSRPPGVQGATNIQYF,TGTGCCAGCAGCCGCCCGCCGGGCGTACAGGGGGCGACAAACATTCAGTACTTC
NA,TRBJ1-2,TRBD1,TRBV5-4,CASSPKTGVGNYGYTF,TGTGCCAGCAGCCCTAAGACAGGGGTGGGTAACTATGGCTACACCTTC
once,TRBJ2-5,NA,TRBV29-1,CSVERDRTQETQYF,TGCAGCGTTGAGCGGGACAGAACTCAAGAGACCCAGTACTTC
NA,TRBJ2-6,TRBD1,TRBV27,CASSLTGVSGANVLTF,TGTGCCAGCAGTTTGACAGGGGTCTCTGGGGCCAACGTCCTGACTTTC
NA,TRBJ2-3,TRBD2,TRBV5-1,CASSPQPAGGPGGTDTQYF,TGCGCCAGCAGCCCGCAACCAGCGGGAGGGCCGGGTGGCACAGATACGCAGTATTTT
NA,TRBJ2-7,NA,TRBV19,CASSIVSAESLTYEQYF,TGTGCCAGTAGTATCGTTTCCGCTGAGAGCTTAACCTACGAGCAGTACTTC
NA,TRBJ1-2,NA,TRBV29-1,CSVEDTAGRWGYTF,TGCAGCGTTGAAGATACGGCAGGCCGTTGGGGCTACACCTTC
NA,TRBJ2-5,NA,TRBV9,CASSVALRSGETQYF,TGTGCCAGCAGCGTAGCATTAAGAAGTGGAGAGACCCAGTACTTC
NA,TRBJ2-7,TRBD1,TRBV7-9,CASSFRDRSYEQYF,TGTGCCAGCAGCTTCCGGGACAGGTCCTACGAGCAGTACTTC
once,TRBJ1-1,NA,TRBV19,CASTPVVGQGRTEAFF,TGTGCCAGTACCCCAGTCGTGGGGCAGGGCCGAACTGAAGCTTTCTTT